One sample yielded the 20 T cell receptor beta chains listed below, sequenced in a study of shared clonotypes between healthy human individuals. Using immunoSEQ multiplex PCR, the repertoire was profiled, and TCRdb retains in-frame clones only, with some absent. The table shows about a million clones, with around 76% occurring only once. Sequencing was carried out using memory CD4+ T cells sorted from blood. Indicated subset: CD45RA-negative fraction. The receptors here all came from a man aged 18 to 29 in good health.

V gene TRBV15 combines with J gene TRBJ1-5; TRBD1 might be the D (5 bases). The CDR3 has 17 amino acids. V was pared by 4 bases and J by 3 bases, with 19 bases between. From germline, CDR1 is LNHNV and CDR2 YYDKDF (reference sequence). The CDR3 DNA reads TGTGCCACCAGCACCCCGGGACGCCTACCAATCAATCAGCCCCAGCATTTT. Translation gives CATSTPGRLPINQPQHF.

This chain uses TRBV4-3 with TRBJ2-1, with D possibly matching TRBD2 (6 bases). Trimming removed 4 bases at V and 6 bases at J, with 16 bases between. Germline V lookup: CDR1 LGHNA, CDR2 YSLEER. The CDR3 spans 15 residues. The DNA for the CDR3 is TGCGCCAGCAGCCTTATAAGCGGAGGGGTCAATGAGCAGTTCTTC. Protein sequence: CASSLISGGVNEQFF.

A word on this clone: A much larger clone lies a single base off, so this may be a read error. The J gene is TRBJ1-3, the V gene TRBV6-6, with unresolved D. Trimming shortened V by 5 bases and J by 0 bases, and 5 bases separated the two germline ends. The CDR3 runs 13 residues. Germline-derived CDR1 and CDR2 are MNHNY and SVGAGI (reference sequence). The CDR3 coding sequence is TGTGCCAGCAGTGACTTCTCTGGAAACACCATATATTTT. It is translated as CASSDFSGNTIYF.

This chain links TRBV7-9 with TRBJ2-3; tentative D call: TRBD1 (5 bases). The CDR3 sequence is 16 residues long. The V and J ends lost 5 bases and 2 bases respectively, with 17 bases between them. Per germline, CDR1 SEHNR and CDR2 FQNEAQ (reference sequence). Written as DNA, the CDR3 is TGTGCCAGCAGCGAAGGACATCTAACCTCCACAGATACGCAGTATTTT. Encoded protein: CASSEGHLTSTDTQYF.

The rearrangement links TRBV20-1 to TRBJ2-3, with D hard to call. This CDR3 contains 11 residues. The germline V gene has CDR1 DFQATT and CDR2 SNEGSKA (reference sequence). Trimming took off 3 bases at V and 6 bases at J, with 7 bases between the two ends. Here the CDR3 DNA reads TGCAGTGCTAGCTTTAAGGATACGCAGTATTTT. It is translated as CSASFKDTQYF.

The chain recombines TRBV5-6 with TRBJ1-1; the D is unclear. This CDR3 comprises 16 residues. The V and J ends lost 0 bases and 4 bases respectively, with 16 bases between them. The germline gives CDR1 SGHDT, CDR2 YYEEEE. The CDR3 sequence: CASSLEVNSFGTEAFF. The CDR3 region has the DNA TGTGCCAGCAGCTTGGAAGTCAACTCCTTCGGCACTGAAGCTTTCTTT.

This chain uses TRBV5-1 with TRBJ2-1, with TRBD2 matching 8 bases. Looked up from germline, CDR1 is SGHRS and CDR2 is YFSETQ. After removal of 1 base from V and 9 bases from J, the junction contained 9 bases not matched to a gene. There are 15 residues in the CDR3. CDR3 nucleotides: TGCGCCAGCAGCTTGTCAGCGGGAGAATGGGGTGAGCAGTTCTTC. Protein: CASSLSAGEWGEQFF.

The chain joins TRBV27 to TRBJ2-5; 12 nucleotides line up with TRBD2. V gave up 10 bases and J gave up 0 bases; unmatched junction bases: 9. Germline V gene lookup returns CDR1 MNHEY and CDR2 SMNVEV (reference sequence). This CDR3 has 16 residues. CDR3 sequence reads: CATLPTSGGYQETQYF. Here the CDR3 DNA reads TGTGCCACCCTCCCCACTAGCGGGGGGTACCAAGAGACCCAGTACTTC.

The chain combines TRBV9 with TRBJ2-6; 7 nucleotides agree with TRBD1. The V gene's germline CDR1 is SGDLS and CDR2 YYNGEE. The CDR3 covers 16 residues. V was pared by 1 base and J by 2 bases, with 3 bases of the junction left unmatched. The CDR3, as DNA: TGTGCCAGCAGCGTAACAGGGGTGGCTGGGGCCAACGTCCTGACTTTC. It specifies CASSVTGVAGANVLTF. The whole variable domain, remainder taken from reference TRBV9 and TRBJ2-6, is DSGVTQTPKHLITATGQRVTLRCSPRSGDLSVYWYQQSLDQGLQFLIQYYNGEERAKGNILERFSAQQFPDLHSELNLSSLELGDSALYFCASSVTGVAGANVLTFGAGSRLTVL.

This rearrangement joins TRBV4-1 to TRBJ1-1; the match to TRBD1 covers 9 bases. The CDR3 is 14 amino acids. Germline V gene lookup returns CDR1 MGHRA and CDR2 YSYEKL. Trimming at V came to 5 bases and at J to 6 bases, leaving 7 bases not matched to a gene. The CDR3 bases are TGCGCCAGCAGCTCCCACAGGGGGCTGGCTGAAGCTTTCTTT. Its translation: CASSSHRGLAEAFF.

The chain employs TRBV5-1 and TRBJ2-7; D tentatively fits TRBD1 or TRBD2 (5 bases each). With 4 bases removed from V and 2 bases from J, the gap between germline ends came to 10 bases. The CDR3 length is 13 residues. CDR1 is SGHRS and CDR2 is YFSETQ in the germline V gene. The chain's CDR3 is CASSVTGPYEQYF. The CDR3 bases are TGCGCCAGCAGCGTGACGGGACCCTACGAGCAGTACTTC.

This chain connects TRBV5-1 to TRBJ2-5; a possible D gene is TRBD2 (6 bases). The V end lost 6 bases, the J end lost 3 bases, and 12 bases lay between the germline ends. The CDR3 has 13 amino acids. Germline values: CDR1 SGHRS, CDR2 YFSETQ. CDR3 protein: CASNLGTEETQYF. Written as DNA, the CDR3 is TGCGCCAGCAACTTAGGGACTGAAGAGACCCAGTACTTC.

This clone was detected only once. The rearrangement joins TRBV6-1 to TRBJ1-2; 9 positions match TRBD1. The germline V gene encodes CDR1 MNHNS and CDR2 SASEGT. The CDR3 has 14 residues. Trimming at V came to 6 bases and at J to 8 bases, leaving 10 bases not matched to a gene. This chain's CDR3 is CASSDSQGARGYTF. In nucleotides, the CDR3 is TGTGCCAGCAGCGACTCACAGGGGGCGCGCGGCTACACCTTC.

V gene TRBV27 combines with J gene TRBJ2-2, with no clear D. V lost 3 bases and J lost 0, with 8 bases in between. Per germline, CDR1 MNHEY and CDR2 SMNVEV (reference sequence). CDR3 length equals 15 residues. CDR3 in DNA: TGTGCCAGCAGTTTGACAATTACGAACACCGGGGAGCTGTTTTTT. Translating it yields CASSLTITNTGELFF.

V gene TRBV6-6 combines with J gene TRBJ1-2, with 9 nucleotides matching TRBD1. The junction had 7 bases not matched to a gene; V was cut back by 5 bases and J by 0 bases. This CDR3 region has 16 residues. CDR1 and CDR2 from the germline V gene are MNHNY and SVGAGI (reference sequence). This chain's CDR3 is CASSLGQGVTNYGYTF. CDR3 coding DNA: TGTGCCAGCAGTCTGGGACAGGGAGTAACTAACTATGGCTACACCTTC.

This clone showed up just once. The gene calls are TRBV29-1 and TRBJ2-2; 7 bases line up with TRBD2. In germline, CDR1 is SQVTM, CDR2 ANQGSEA. The CDR3 totals 14 residues. The V and J ends lost 1 base and 3 bases, in that order; junction bases with no gene match: 2. CDR3 in amino acids: CSVEGGGDTGELFF. The CDR3 DNA reads TGCAGCGTTGAAGGGGGAGGGGACACCGGGGAGCTGTTTTTT.

V is TRBV5-4 and J is TRBJ1-2; D gene uncertain. The CDR3 sequence is 14 residues long. Germline V gives CDR1 SGHNT, CDR2 YYREEE (reference sequence). V shed 1 base and J shed 3 bases, with 10 bases lying between them. The CDR3 sequence: CASSLIASDYGYTF. In DNA, the CDR3 is TGTGCCAGCAGCTTGATTGCATCCGACTATGGCTACACCTTC.

V usage is TRBV30 and J usage is TRBJ2-7, with D uncertain. The CDR3 runs 11 residues. Germline V lookup: CDR1 GTSNPN, CDR2 SVGIG (reference sequence). Trimming removed 1 base at V and 4 bases at J, with 5 bases between. CDR3 amino acids: CAWSGAYEQYF. In DNA form, the CDR3 reads TGTGCCTGGAGTGGAGCTTACGAGCAGTACTTC.

This clone has a single count. The chain employs TRBV6-6 and TRBJ1-1; D unresolved. Germline V gives CDR1 MNHNY, CDR2 SVGAGI (reference sequence). V lost 10 bases, J lost 0 bases, and 6 bases lay in between. This CDR3 has 11 amino acids. The CDR3 reads CAIKMNTEAFF. In DNA, the CDR3 is TGTGCCATCAAGATGAACACTGAAGCTTTCTTT.

This chain uses TRBV7-8 with TRBJ2-7; 8 bases line up with TRBD2. V lost 1 base and J lost 2; bases outside the gene matches: 4. This CDR3 is 15 amino acids long. CDR1 is SGHVS, CDR2 FQNEAQ, per germline. DNA of the CDR3: TGTGCCAGCAGCTTAGGGCTAGCGGGCCCCTACGAGCAGTACTTC. It specifies CASSLGLAGPYEQYF. The entire variable domain, with the rest obtained from reference TRBV7-8 and TRBJ2-7, is as follows: GAGVSQSPRYKVAKRGQDVALRCDPISGHVSLFWYQQALGQGPEFLTYFQNEAQLDKSGLPSDRFFAERPEGSVSTLKIQRTQQEDSAVYLCASSLGLAGPYEQYFGPGTRLTVT.